The 14 T cell receptor beta chains reported below all come from one sample, sequenced in a study of low-dose radiotherapy and immunotherapy resistance in tumors. Time point described: before trial treatment. Primers targeting TRAV and TRBV primed first-strand cDNA, covering alpha and beta chains. PCR amplification of the TCRs was performed with Phusion for 15 to 25 PCR cycles, and it relied on a constant-region primer together with a V-primer adapter. Each CDR3 protein gets one entry after TCRdb re-called the reads with MiXCR. The sample shows tens of thousands of distinct CDR3 sequences, 15% to 20% of them seen only once. The sample consisted of PBMCs, taken before treatment. The receptors shown here come from a male donor with prostate cancer.

In its sample, this clonotype was seen many times. The chain couples TRBV5-1 to TRBJ2-7, with 7 bases fitting TRBD1. V shed 4 bases, J shed 7 bases, and the junction held 5 bases outside the gene matches. Germline V gene data show CDR1 as SGHRS and CDR2 as YFSETQ. The CDR3 sequence is 12 residues long. As DNA, the CDR3 is TGCGCCAGCAGCCTTGGACAGGCGGAGCAGTACTTC. This codes for CASSLGQAEQYF.

This clonotype showed up many times. The chain carries TRBV3-1 and TRBJ2-7; 7 nucleotides align to TRBD1. Trimming removed 3 bases from V and 6 bases from J; junction bases left unmatched: 2. CDR3 length equals 12 residues. Germline CDR1 LGHDT, CDR2 YNNKEL (reference sequence). This CDR3 reads CASSQTGSEQYF. CDR3 sequence (DNA): TGTGCCAGCAGCCAGACAGGGAGCGAGCAGTACTTC.

This clonotype was counted at least ten times. This chain connects TRBV11-3 to TRBJ1-1, with D possibly being TRBD1 (5 bases). V was clipped by 5 bases and J by 5 bases, with 21 bases between them. Germline assignment: CDR1 SGHNT and CDR2 YENEEA. This CDR3 is built from 16 residues. The CDR3 DNA is TGTGCCAGCAGCCCGTCTTGGGGCAGCGGTGGAACTGAAGCTTTCTTT. Translated: CASSPSWGSGGTEAFF.

V and J are TRBV29-1 and TRBJ2-7; the D gene is possibly TRBD1 (6 bases). Germline CDR1 SQVTM, CDR2 ANQGSEA. With 7 bases removed from V and 2 bases from J, the gap between germline ends came to 9 bases. The CDR3 totals 11 residues. The CDR3 DNA reads TGCAGCGCAGGGACACCCTACGAGCAGTACTTC. Residues: CSAGTPYEQYF.

On this clonotype: It differs at one base from a far larger clone, so likely a read error. The CDR3: CASSYASSGGAETQFF. CDR3 nucleotide sequence: TGTGCCAGCAGTTACGCGTCTAGCGGGGGCGCGGAGACCCAGTTCTTC. The rearrangement joins TRBV6-8 to TRBJ2-1, with TRBD2 matching over 10 bases. CDR3 length: 16 amino acids. Looked up from germline, CDR1 is MNHGY and CDR2 is SAAAGT. V was clipped by 2 bases and J by 13 bases; unmatched bases: 14.

The sample holds many counts of this clonotype. V and J are TRBV12-3 or TRBV12-4 and TRBJ1-4; weak D call: TRBD1 (5 bases). V lost 6 bases and J 7 bases, leaving 18 bases between the germline ends. The CDR3 length is 15 residues. CDR3 amino acids: CASRSREGVREKLFF. In nucleotides, the CDR3 is TGTGCCAGCAGAAGCAGGGAGGGTGTACGTGAAAAACTGTTTTTT.

This clonotype appeared many times. The chain combines TRBV4-1 with TRBJ2-7; TRBD2 agrees at 7 bases. The V segment lost 0 bases and the J segment 5 bases; nucleotides outside the gene matches: 10. Germline assignment: CDR1 MGHRA and CDR2 YSYEKL. The CDR3 sequence is 16 residues long. CDR3 sequence: CASSQEARAGVDEQYF. As DNA, the CDR3 is TGCGCCAGCAGCCAAGAGGCCAGGGCGGGGGTTGACGAGCAGTACTTC.

In this sample, this clonotype turned up many times. The J gene is TRBJ2-7, the V gene TRBV20-1, with D uncertain. Germline CDR1 and CDR2: DFQATT and SNEGSKA (reference sequence). V gave up 2 bases and J gave up 3 bases, with 8 bases separating them. This CDR3 is built from 12 residues. CDR3 sequence reads: CSARNGNYEQYF. DNA for the CDR3: TGCAGTGCTAGAAATGGTAACTACGAGCAGTACTTC.

The chain carries TRBV5-4 and TRBJ2-7; a weak D match, TRBD1 (7 bases). Germline V gene lookup returns CDR1 SGHNT and CDR2 YYREEE (reference sequence). This CDR3 spans 15 amino acids. V was trimmed by 4 bases and J by 4 bases, leaving 18 bases between them. The CDR3 is CASSPGPGGGYEQYF. The CDR3 region has the DNA TGTGCCAGCAGCCCGGGGCCAGGGGGAGGATACGAGCAGTACTTC.

In this sample, this clonotype turned up once. A far larger clone is a single base away, which makes a read error likely. The chain recombines TRBV12-3 or TRBV12-4 with TRBJ2-1; 7 bases match TRBD1. The CDR3 has 15 amino acids. With 1 base clipped from V and 10 bases from J, the junction kept 10 bases outside the gene matches. The CDR3 is CASSLVGDRDYEQFF. The CDR3 region has the DNA TGTGCCAGCAGTTTAGTCGGGGACAGAGACTACGAGCAGTTCTTC.

The V and J genes are TRBV19 and TRBJ2-5; 7 bases agree with TRBD1. The CDR3 is 13 amino acids. Losses at the gene ends were 8 bases for V and 1 base for J; bases not matched to a gene: 4. Germline CDR1 is LNHDA and CDR2 is SQIVND (reference sequence). The CDR3 DNA sequence: TGTGCCAGTGCGGACAGGACCCAAGAGACCCAGTACTTC. It encodes CASADRTQETQYF.

This clonotype was observed at least ten times. CDR3 sequence reads: CASSAGLLSTDTQYF. DNA of the CDR3: TGTGCCAGCAGCGCGGGACTCCTAAGCACAGATACGCAGTATTTT. The J gene is TRBJ2-3, the V gene TRBV7-2, with a tentative D call TRBD2 (6 bases). Germline loops: CDR1 SGHTA, CDR2 FQGNSA. V was shortened by 5 bases and J by 0 bases, with 12 bases between the two germline ends. The CDR3 covers 15 residues.

This chain uses TRBV7-2 with TRBJ2-7; 11 bases match TRBD2. The CDR3 is 17 residues long. The junction had 9 bases not matched to a gene; V was cut back by 5 bases and J by 0 bases. The germline V gene has CDR1 SGHTA and CDR2 FQGNSA. This CDR3 reads CASSLRLAGPSSYEQYF. The CDR3 region has the DNA TGTGCCAGCAGCCTAAGACTAGCGGGGCCTAGCTCCTACGAGCAGTACTTC.

Comments on this clonotype: This likely traces to a read error, being one base from a far larger clone. V is TRBV13 and J is TRBJ2-3; 11 bases line up with TRBD2. Germline-derived CDR1 and CDR2 are PRHDT and FYEKMQ (reference sequence). This CDR3 spans 14 amino acids. CDR3 coding DNA: TGTGCCAGCGGCCTAGCGGGGGGCACAGATAAGCAGTATTTT. This gives the protein CASGLAGGTDKQYF.